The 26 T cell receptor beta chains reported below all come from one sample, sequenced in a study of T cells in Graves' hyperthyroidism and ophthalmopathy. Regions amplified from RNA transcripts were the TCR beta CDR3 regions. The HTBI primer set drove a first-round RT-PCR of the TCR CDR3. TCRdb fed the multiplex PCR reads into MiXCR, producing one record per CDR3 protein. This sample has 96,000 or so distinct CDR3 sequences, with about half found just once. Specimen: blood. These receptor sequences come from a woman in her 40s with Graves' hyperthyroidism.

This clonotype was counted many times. CDR3 loop: CASSYSRVADTQYF. CDR3 sequence (DNA): TGTGCCAGCAGTTACTCGAGGGTGGCAGATACGCAGTATTTT. The chain joins TRBV6-2 or TRBV6-3 to TRBJ2-3, with D tentatively TRBD2 (5 bases). The CDR3 has 14 amino acids. V lost 0 bases and J lost 4, with 8 bases in between. Germline-derived CDR1 and CDR2 are MNHEY and SVGEGT.

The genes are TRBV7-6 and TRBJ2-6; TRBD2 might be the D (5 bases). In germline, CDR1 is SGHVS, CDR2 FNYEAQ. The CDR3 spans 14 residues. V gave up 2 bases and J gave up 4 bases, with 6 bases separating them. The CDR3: CASSLPGGANVLTF. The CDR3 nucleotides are TGTGCCAGCAGCTTACCGGGAGGGGCCAACGTCCTGACTTTC.

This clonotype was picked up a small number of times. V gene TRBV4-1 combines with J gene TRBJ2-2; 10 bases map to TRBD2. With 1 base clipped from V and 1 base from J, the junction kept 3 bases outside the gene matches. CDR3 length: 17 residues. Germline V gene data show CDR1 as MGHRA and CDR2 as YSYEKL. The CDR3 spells CASSQASGSWNTGELFF. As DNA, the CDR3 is TGCGCCAGCAGCCAAGCTAGCGGGAGTTGGAACACCGGGGAGCTGTTTTTT.

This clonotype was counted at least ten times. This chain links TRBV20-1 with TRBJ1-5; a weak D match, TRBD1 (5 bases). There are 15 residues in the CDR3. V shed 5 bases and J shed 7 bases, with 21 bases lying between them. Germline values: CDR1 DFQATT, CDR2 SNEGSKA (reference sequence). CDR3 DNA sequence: TGCAGTGCTTATCTAGGGACCGGTGGGGCCCAGCCCCAGCATTTT. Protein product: CSAYLGTGGAQPQHF.

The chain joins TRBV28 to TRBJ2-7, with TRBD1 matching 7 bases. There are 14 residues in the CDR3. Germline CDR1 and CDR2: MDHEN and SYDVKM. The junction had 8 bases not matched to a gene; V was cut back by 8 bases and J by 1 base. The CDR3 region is CASEAKGASYEQYF. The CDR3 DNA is TGTGCCAGCGAGGCGAAGGGGGCGTCCTACGAGCAGTACTTC.

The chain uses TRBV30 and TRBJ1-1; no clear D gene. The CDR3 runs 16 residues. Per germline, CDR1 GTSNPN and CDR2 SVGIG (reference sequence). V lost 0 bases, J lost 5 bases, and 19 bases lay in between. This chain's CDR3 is CAWSVWGSRILTEAFF. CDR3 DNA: TGTGCCTGGAGTGTATGGGGAAGCAGGATTTTAACTGAAGCTTTCTTT.

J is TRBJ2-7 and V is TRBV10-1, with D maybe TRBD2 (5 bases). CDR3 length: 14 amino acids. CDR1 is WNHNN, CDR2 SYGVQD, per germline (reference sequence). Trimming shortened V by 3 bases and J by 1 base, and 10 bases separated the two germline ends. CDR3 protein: CASSDSGRSYEQYF. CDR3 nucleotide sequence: TGCGCCAGCAGTGATTCGGGAAGGTCCTACGAGCAGTACTTC.

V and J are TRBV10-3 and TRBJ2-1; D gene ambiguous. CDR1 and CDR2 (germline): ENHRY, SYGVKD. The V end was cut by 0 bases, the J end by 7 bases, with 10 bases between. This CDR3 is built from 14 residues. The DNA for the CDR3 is TGTGCCATCAGTGAGTCTGGCAGACGGAATGAGCAGTTCTTC. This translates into CAISESGRRNEQFF.

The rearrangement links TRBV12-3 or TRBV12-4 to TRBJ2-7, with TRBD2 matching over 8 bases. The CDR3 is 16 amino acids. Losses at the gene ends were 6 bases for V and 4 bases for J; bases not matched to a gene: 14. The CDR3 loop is CASRGVAGPSPYEQYF. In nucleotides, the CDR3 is TGTGCCAGCAGGGGGGTAGCGGGACCCAGTCCTTACGAGCAGTACTTC.

Here the CDR3 reads CASSQESGSETQYF. CDR3 DNA sequence: TGTGCCAGCAGCCAAGAGTCAGGGAGTGAGACCCAGTACTTC. The V call is TRBV7-2, the J call TRBJ2-5; D tentatively fits TRBD1 or TRBD2 (5 bases each). CDR3 length: 14 amino acids. V lost 5 bases to trimming and J lost 5 bases, with 15 bases between them. CDR1 and CDR2 (germline): SGHTA, FQGNSA.

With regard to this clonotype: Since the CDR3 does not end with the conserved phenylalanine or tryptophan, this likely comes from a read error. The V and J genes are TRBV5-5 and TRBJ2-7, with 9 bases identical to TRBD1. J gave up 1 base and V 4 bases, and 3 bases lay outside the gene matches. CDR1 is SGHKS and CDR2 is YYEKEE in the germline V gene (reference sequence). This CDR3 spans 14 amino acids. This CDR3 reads CASSHGTGSYEQYS. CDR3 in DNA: TGTGCCAGCAGCCACGGGACAGGGTCCTACGAGCAGTACTCC.

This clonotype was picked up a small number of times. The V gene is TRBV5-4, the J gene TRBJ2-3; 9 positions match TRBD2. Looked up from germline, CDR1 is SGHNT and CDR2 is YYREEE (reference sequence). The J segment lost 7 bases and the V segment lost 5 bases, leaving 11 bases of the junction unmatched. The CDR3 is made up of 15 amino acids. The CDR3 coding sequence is TGTGCCAGCAGGTCGGGAAAGCGGGAGGAATATACGCAGTATTTT. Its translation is CASRSGKREEYTQYF.

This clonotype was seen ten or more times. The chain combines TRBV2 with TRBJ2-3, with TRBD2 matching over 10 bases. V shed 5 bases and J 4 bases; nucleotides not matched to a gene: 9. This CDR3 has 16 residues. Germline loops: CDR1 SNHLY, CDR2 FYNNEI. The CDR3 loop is CASSPGWLAGADTQYF. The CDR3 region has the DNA TGTGCCAGCAGTCCCGGTTGGCTAGCGGGAGCAGATACGCAGTATTTT.

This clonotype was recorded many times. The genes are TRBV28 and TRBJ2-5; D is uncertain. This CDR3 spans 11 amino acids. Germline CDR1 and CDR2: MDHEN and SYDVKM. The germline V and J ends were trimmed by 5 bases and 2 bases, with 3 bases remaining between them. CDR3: CASSRQETQYF. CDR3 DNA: TGTGCCAGCAGTAGACAAGAGACCCAGTACTTC.

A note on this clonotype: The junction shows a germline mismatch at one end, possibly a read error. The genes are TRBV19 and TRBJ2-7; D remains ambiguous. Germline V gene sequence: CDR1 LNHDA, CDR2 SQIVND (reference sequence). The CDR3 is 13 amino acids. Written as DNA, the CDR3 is TGCGCCAGTAGTTCGTCCACAGCCTACGAGAAGTACTTC. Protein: CASSSSTAYEKYF. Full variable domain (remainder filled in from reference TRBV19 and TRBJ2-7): DGGITQSPKYLFRKEGQNVTLSCEQNLNHDAMYWYRQDPGQGLRLIYYSQIVNDFQKGDIAEGYSVSREKKESFPLTVTSAQKNPTAFYLCASSSSTAYEKYFGPGTRLTVT.

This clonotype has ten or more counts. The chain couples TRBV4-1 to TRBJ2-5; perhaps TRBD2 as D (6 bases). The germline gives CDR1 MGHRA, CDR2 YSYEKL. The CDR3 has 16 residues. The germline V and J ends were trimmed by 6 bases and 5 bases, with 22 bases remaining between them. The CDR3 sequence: CASRATSRAGRETQYF. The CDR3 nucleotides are TGCGCCAGCAGGGCCACCTCCCGGGCAGGGAGGGAGACCCAGTACTTC.

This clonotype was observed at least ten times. DNA of the CDR3: TGTGCCAGCAGCTCTCCGGGACAGGGGTTGGTAGAAGAGACCCAGTACTTC. As protein: CASSSPGQGLVEETQYF. The rearrangement joins TRBV7-2 to TRBJ2-5; 10 nucleotides align to TRBD1. CDR1 SGHTA and CDR2 FQGNSA come from the germline V gene. CDR3 length: 17 amino acids. V was clipped by 4 bases and J by 3 bases; unmatched bases: 11.

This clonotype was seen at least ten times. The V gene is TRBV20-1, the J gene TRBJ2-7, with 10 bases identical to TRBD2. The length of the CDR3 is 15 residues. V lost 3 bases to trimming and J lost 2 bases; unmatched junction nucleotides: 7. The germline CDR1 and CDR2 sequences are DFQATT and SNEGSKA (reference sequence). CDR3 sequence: CSASPLAGVTYEQYF. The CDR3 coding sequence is TGCAGTGCTAGCCCGCTAGCGGGAGTAACCTACGAGCAGTACTTC.

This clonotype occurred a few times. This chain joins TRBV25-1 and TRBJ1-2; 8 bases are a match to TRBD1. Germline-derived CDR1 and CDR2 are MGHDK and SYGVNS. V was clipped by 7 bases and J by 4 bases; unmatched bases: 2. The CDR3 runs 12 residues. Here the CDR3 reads CASKDRGYGYTF. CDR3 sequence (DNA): TGTGCCAGCAAAGACAGGGGCTATGGCTACACCTTC.

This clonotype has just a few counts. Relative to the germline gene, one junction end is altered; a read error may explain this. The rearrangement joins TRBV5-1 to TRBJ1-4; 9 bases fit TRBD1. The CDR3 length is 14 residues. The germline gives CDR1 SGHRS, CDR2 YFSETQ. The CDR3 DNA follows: TGTGCCAGCAGCTTGGGGACAGGGAACGAAAAACTGTTTTTT. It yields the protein CASSLGTGNEKLFF.

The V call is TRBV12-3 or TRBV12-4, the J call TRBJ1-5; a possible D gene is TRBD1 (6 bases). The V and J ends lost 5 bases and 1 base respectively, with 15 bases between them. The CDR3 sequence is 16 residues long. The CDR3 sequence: CASSVLGGLSNQPQHF. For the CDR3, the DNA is TGTGCCAGCAGTGTTCTAGGGGGTTTGAGCAATCAGCCCCAGCATTTT.

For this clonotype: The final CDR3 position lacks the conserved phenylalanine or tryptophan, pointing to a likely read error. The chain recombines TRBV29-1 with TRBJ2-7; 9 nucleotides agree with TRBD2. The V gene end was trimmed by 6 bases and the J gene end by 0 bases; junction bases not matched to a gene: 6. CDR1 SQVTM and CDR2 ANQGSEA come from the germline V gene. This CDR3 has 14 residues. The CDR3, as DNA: TGCAGCGTCGGTCTTAGCGGGAGCTCCTACGAGCAGTACCTC. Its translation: CSVGLSGSSYEQYL.

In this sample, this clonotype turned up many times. CDR3 bases: TGTGCCAGCAGCCGGGACAGGGGGAGGCACGAGCAGTACTTC. The encoded protein is CASSRDRGRHEQYF. This chain connects TRBV12-3 or TRBV12-4 to TRBJ2-7, with 11 positions matching TRBD1. The V segment lost 6 bases and the J segment 5 bases; nucleotides outside the gene matches: 6. This CDR3 is 14 amino acids long.

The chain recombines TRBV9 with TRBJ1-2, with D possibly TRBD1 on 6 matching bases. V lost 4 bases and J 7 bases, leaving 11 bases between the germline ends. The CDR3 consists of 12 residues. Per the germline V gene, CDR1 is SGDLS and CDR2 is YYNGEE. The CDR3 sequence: CASSSGVGGYTF. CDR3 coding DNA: TGTGCCAGCAGCTCAGGGGTTGGTGGCTACACCTTC.

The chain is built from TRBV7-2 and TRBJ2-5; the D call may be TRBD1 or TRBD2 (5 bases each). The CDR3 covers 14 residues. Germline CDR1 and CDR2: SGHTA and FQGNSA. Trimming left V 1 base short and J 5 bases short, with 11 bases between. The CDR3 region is CASSLGMGDETQYF. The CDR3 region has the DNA TGTGCCAGCAGCTTAGGCATGGGGGACGAGACCCAGTACTTC.

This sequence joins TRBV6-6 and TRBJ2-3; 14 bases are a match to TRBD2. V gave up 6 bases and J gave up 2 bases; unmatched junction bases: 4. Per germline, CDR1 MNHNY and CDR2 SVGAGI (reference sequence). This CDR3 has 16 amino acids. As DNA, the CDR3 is TGTGCCAGCAGCTCGGGACTAGCGGGAGCCACAGATACGCAGTATTTT. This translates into CASSSGLAGATDTQYF.